The 14 T cell receptor beta chains reported below all come from one sample, sequenced in a study of CD8+CD57+ T cells in acquired aplastic anemia. Genomic DNA constituted the template upon which TCR beta VDJ and CDR3 profiling was performed. TCRdb processed the reads anew with MiXCR; each CDR3 protein has one entry. The sample has approximately 130,000 distinct CDR3 sequences, 40% to 45% seen once. Input material: sorted CD4+, CD8+, or CD8+CD57+ T cells (not recorded which) from PBMCs. These receptor sequences come from a human donor in good health, serving as a control.

The V call is TRBV6-2 or TRBV6-3, the J call TRBJ2-5, with 9 bases matching TRBD2. The CDR3 is 20 residues long. Per germline, CDR1 MNHEY and CDR2 SVGEGT. The V segment lost 0 bases and the J segment 5 bases; nucleotides outside the gene matches: 19. CDR3 DNA sequence: TGTGCCAGCAGTTACTCTGAGGCTAGCGGGGCCCCGAGGGGGCTGGAGACCCAGTACTTC. It specifies CASSYSEASGAPRGLETQYF.

This clonotype was counted many times. The V gene is TRBV4-1, the J gene TRBJ2-5; 11 positions agree with TRBD1. The V gene end was trimmed by 5 bases and the J gene end by 2 bases; junction bases not matched to a gene: 7. Germline V gene sequence: CDR1 MGHRA, CDR2 YSYEKL. The CDR3 contains 16 residues. CDR3 in DNA: TGCGCCAGCAGCAACCGGACAGGGGGCTGGCAAGAGACCCAGTACTTC. It yields the protein CASSNRTGGWQETQYF.

The V call is TRBV15, the J call TRBJ2-3, with 7 bases fitting TRBD1. Germline V gene sequence: CDR1 LNHNV, CDR2 YYDKDF (reference sequence). V was clipped by 4 bases and J by 4 bases; unmatched bases: 8. The CDR3 contains 15 residues. The CDR3, as DNA: TGTGCCACCAGCACTCCGGGACAGAAGTCAGATACGCAGTATTTT. Protein sequence: CATSTPGQKSDTQYF.

This clonotype was recorded many times. The chain carries TRBV19 and TRBJ2-3; D perhaps matches TRBD1 (5 bases). V was pared by 2 bases and J by 9 bases, with 12 bases between. The CDR3 is 13 amino acids. Germline V gene data show CDR1 as LNHDA and CDR2 as SQIVND (reference sequence). The CDR3 spells CASSIRQLETQYF. The CDR3 DNA reads TGTGCCAGTAGTATACGACAGCTCGAGACGCAGTATTTT. The full variable domain, in which reference TRBV19 and TRBJ2-3 provide the parts outside the CDR3, is DGGITQSPKYLFRKEGQNVTLSCEQNLNHDAMYWYRQDPGQGLRLIYYSQIVNDFQKGDIAEGYSVSREKKESFPLTVTSAQKNPTAFYLCASSIRQLETQYFGPGTRLTVL.

The chain joins TRBV7-9 to TRBJ2-5; a possible D gene is TRBD1 (5 bases). Germline CDR1 SEHNR, CDR2 FQNEAQ (reference sequence). V was shortened by 5 bases and J by 5 bases, with 12 bases between the two germline ends. The length of the CDR3 is 13 residues. The CDR3 DNA reads TGTGCCAGCAGCCTTCAGGGTCCGGAGACCCAGTACTTC. Translating it yields CASSLQGPETQYF. The complete variable domain, with remaining parts taken from reference TRBV7-9 and TRBJ2-5, reads DTGVSQNPRHKITKRGQNVTFRCDPISEHNRLYWYRQTLGQGPEFLTYFQNEAQLEKSRLLSDRFSAERPKGSFSTLEIQRTEQGDSAMYLCASSLQGPETQYFGPGTRLLVL.

Many counts were recorded for this clonotype. V gene TRBV18 combines with J gene TRBJ2-1; no clear D. Germline assignment: CDR1 KGHSH and CDR2 LQKENI. The V and J ends lost 6 bases and 8 bases respectively, with 11 bases between them. This CDR3 is 12 amino acids long. The CDR3 region has the DNA TGTGCCAGCTCGCCGAAAACGGATGAGCAGTTCTTC. It codes for CASSPKTDEQFF.

As to this clonotype: A much larger clone differs by one base, so this may be a read error. Lacking the conserved final phenylalanine or tryptophan, this CDR3 likely reflects a read error. The chain links TRBV12-3 or TRBV12-4 to TRBJ1-1; D perhaps matches TRBD1 (5 bases). The ends were cut back, 4 bases at V and 0 bases at J, with 15 bases in the middle. This CDR3 is 16 amino acids long. Here the CDR3 reads CASSSPGRKMNTEAFY. As DNA, the CDR3 is TGTGCCAGCAGTTCACCGGGACGAAAAATGAACACTGAAGCTTTCTAT.

This clonotype was observed a few times. The rearrangement joins TRBV3-1 to TRBJ2-5; D gene uncertain. The ends were cut back, 4 bases at V and 4 bases at J, with 10 bases in the middle. The CDR3 is 13 residues long. CDR1 and CDR2 (germline): LGHDT, YNNKEL (reference sequence). CDR3: CASSPNQIETQYF. Here the CDR3 DNA reads TGTGCCAGCAGCCCGAACCAGATAGAGACCCAGTACTTC.

The chain couples TRBV5-5 to TRBJ2-2; 10 bases are a match to TRBD2. CDR3 length equals 16 residues. V was clipped by 0 bases and J by 7 bases; unmatched bases: 6. Germline values: CDR1 SGHKS, CDR2 YYEKEE (reference sequence). CDR3 sequence (DNA): TGTGCCAGCAGCTTGGCTAGCGGGGGAGGCGGCGGGGAGCTGTTTTTT. Translating it yields CASSLASGGGGGELFF.

This clonotype has ten or more counts. This chain connects TRBV24-1 to TRBJ1-2; D remains ambiguous. Trimming left V 3 bases short and J 8 bases short, with 9 bases between. CDR1 is KGHDR and CDR2 is SFDVKD in the germline V gene. There are 12 residues in the CDR3. In DNA, the CDR3 is TGTGCCACCAGTGATGGGGTCCGCGGCTACACCTTC. The encoded protein is CATSDGVRGYTF.

This clonotype was detected ten times or more. The chain carries TRBV10-3 and TRBJ2-2; a weak D match, TRBD2 (6 bases). CDR1 and CDR2 (germline): ENHRY, SYGVKD. This CDR3 is 15 amino acids long. Trimming removed 6 bases at V and 3 bases at J, with 14 bases between. The CDR3 DNA follows: TGTGCCATCAGGATAGGAGGGCCCGACACCGGGGAGCTGTTTTTT. This sequence encodes CAIRIGGPDTGELFF.

This clonotype was found many times. The chain carries TRBV14 and TRBJ1-1; D unresolved. The CDR3 has 14 amino acids. Trimming stripped 4 bases from V and 0 bases from J, with 9 bases between. Germline assignment: CDR1 SGHDN and CDR2 FVKESK. The CDR3 reads CASSPLSLNTEAFF. In DNA form, the CDR3 reads TGTGCCAGCAGCCCCCTGAGTCTGAACACTGAAGCTTTCTTT.

This clonotype was seen many times. The chain is built from TRBV6-1 and TRBJ1-5, with 11 bases that match TRBD1. The germline gives CDR1 MNHNS, CDR2 SASEGT. The CDR3 has 15 residues. Trimming removed 6 bases from V and 1 base from J; junction bases left unmatched: 2. The CDR3 loop is CASSRDRGSNQPQHF. In DNA form, the CDR3 reads TGTGCCAGCAGCCGGGACAGGGGGAGCAATCAGCCCCAGCATTTT.

CDR3 nucleotide sequence: TGTGCCAGCAGCGCCACCAACTACGGTACGCAGTATTTT. Its translation: CASSATNYGTQYF. The chain employs TRBV9 and TRBJ2-3; D is ambiguous. V lost 3 bases to trimming and J lost 8 bases, with 13 bases between them. This CDR3 is built from 13 residues. Germline V lookup: CDR1 SGDLS, CDR2 YYNGEE. The full variable domain, in which reference TRBV9 and TRBJ2-3 provide the parts outside the CDR3, is DSGVTQTPKHLITATGQRVTLRCSPRSGDLSVYWYQQSLDQGLQFLIQYYNGEERAKGNILERFSAQQFPDLHSELNLSSLELGDSALYFCASSATNYGTQYFGPGTRLTVL.